A single sample is the source of the 7 T cell receptor beta chains below, sequenced in a study of blood T cell repertoires in COVID-19. Measured with immunoSEQ multiplex PCR; TCRdb has only the in-frame clones, and not every one. The sample has about 230,000 clones; over 80% are singletons. Sequencing used peripheral blood. These receptors originate from a man aged 25 to 40 with COVID-19, enrolled during active disease.

The chain recombines TRBV28 with TRBJ1-5; D not certain. Trimming cost V 6 bases and J 4 bases, with 10 bases left between them. Per germline, CDR1 MDHEN and CDR2 SYDVKM. The CDR3 runs to 13 residues. Written as DNA, the CDR3 is TGTGCCAGCAGCGGACTAATAAATCAGCCCCAGCATTTT. It yields the protein CASSGLINQPQHF.

This chain links TRBV5-1 with TRBJ2-3; perhaps TRBD1 as D (6 bases). There are 18 residues in the CDR3. Trimming stripped 4 bases from V and 5 bases from J, with 26 bases between. CDR1 is SGHRS, CDR2 YFSETQ, per germline. CDR3 nucleotide sequence: TGCGCCAGCAGCGGCACCGGCTCCGGGACAAAGTTGGGAGATACGCAGTATTTT. It yields the protein CASSGTGSGTKLGDTQYF.

V usage is TRBV5-1 and J usage is TRBJ2-3, with 10 positions matching TRBD2. V was pared by 1 base and J by 4 bases, with 3 bases of the junction left unmatched. This CDR3 comprises 15 residues. The germline V gene encodes CDR1 SGHRS and CDR2 YFSETQ. DNA for the CDR3: TGCGCCAGCAGCTTGTCTAGCGGGAGTGCAGATACGCAGTATTTT. Amino acids: CASSLSSGSADTQYF.

The CDR3 loop reads CASSVGTEANQPQHF. In DNA, the CDR3 is TGTGCCAGCAGTGTTGGGACAGAAGCCAATCAGCCCCAGCATTTT. The V call is TRBV27, the J call TRBJ1-5; 7 bases match TRBD1. From germline, CDR1 is MNHEY and CDR2 SMNVEV (reference sequence). This CDR3 region has 15 residues. The junction had 7 bases not matched to a gene; V was cut back by 5 bases and J by 3 bases.

This chain uses TRBV21-1 with TRBJ1-5; the D call TRBD1 from the table was never checked on the DNA. TRBV21-1 is noted as a pseudogene. The CDR3 totals 16 residues. CDR3 loop: CASREQGAREGQPQHF. DNA for the CDR3: TGTGCCAGCAGGGAACAGGGGGCTAGAGAGGGTCAGCCCCAGCATTTT.

The chain has TRBV19 and TRBJ2-3; D gene ambiguous. From germline, CDR1 is LNHDA and CDR2 SQIVND (reference sequence). V was trimmed by 1 base and J by 4 bases, leaving 6 bases between them. This CDR3 has 13 amino acids. This CDR3 reads CASSIGNSDTQYF. DNA of the CDR3: TGTGCCAGTAGTATAGGTAACTCAGATACGCAGTATTTT.

This clone came up a few times. V is TRBV11-2 and J is TRBJ1-3; tentatively, D is TRBD1 (5 bases). Germline V gene data show CDR1 as SGHAT and CDR2 as FQNNGV. The CDR3 contains 16 residues. Trimming took off 2 bases at V and 4 bases at J, with 15 bases between the two ends. CDR3 bases: TGTGCCAGCAGCTTATTGACAGTAGCCCCAGGAAACACCATATATTTT. It translates to CASSLLTVAPGNTIYF.